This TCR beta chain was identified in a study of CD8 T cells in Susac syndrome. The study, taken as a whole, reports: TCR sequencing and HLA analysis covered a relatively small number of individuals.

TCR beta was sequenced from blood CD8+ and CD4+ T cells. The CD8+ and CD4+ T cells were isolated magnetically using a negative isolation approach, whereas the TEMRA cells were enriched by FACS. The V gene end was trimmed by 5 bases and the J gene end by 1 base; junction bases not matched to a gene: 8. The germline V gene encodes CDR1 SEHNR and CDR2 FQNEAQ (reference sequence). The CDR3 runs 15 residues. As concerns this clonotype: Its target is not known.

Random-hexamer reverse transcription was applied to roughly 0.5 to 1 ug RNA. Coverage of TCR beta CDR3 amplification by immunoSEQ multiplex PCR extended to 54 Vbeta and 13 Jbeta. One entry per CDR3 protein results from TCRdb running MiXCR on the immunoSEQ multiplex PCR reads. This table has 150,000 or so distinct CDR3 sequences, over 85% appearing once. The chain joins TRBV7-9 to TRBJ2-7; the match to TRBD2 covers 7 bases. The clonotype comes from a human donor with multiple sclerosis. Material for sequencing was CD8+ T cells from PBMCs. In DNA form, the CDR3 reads TGTGCCAGCAGCCCTTCGGCTAGCGGATCCTACGAGCAGTACTTC. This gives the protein CASSPSASGSYEQYF.